The 23 T cell receptor beta chains below were found in one sample sequenced in a study of blood T cell repertoires in COVID-19. The method was immunoSEQ multiplex PCR; TCRdb's version includes in-frame clones alone and lacks a portion of them. The sample yields 200,000 to 250,000 clones, around 87% seen once. Material for sequencing was PBMCs or T cells enriched from blood (not recorded which). Every receptor here comes from a man aged 25-40 years who had been exposed to COVID-19.

The chain is built from TRBV15 and TRBJ2-5; 9 nucleotides align to TRBD2. After removal of 3 bases from V and 3 bases from J, the junction contained 11 bases not matched to a gene. This CDR3 region has 17 residues. Germline V gene sequence: CDR1 LNHNV, CDR2 YYDKDF (reference sequence). CDR3 region: CATSSQLIAGGKETQYF. The CDR3, as DNA: TGTGCCACCAGCAGCCAGTTGATTGCGGGGGGGAAAGAGACCCAGTACTTC.

This chain links TRBV10-3 with TRBJ1-1, with D hard to call. The CDR3 runs to 13 residues. The germline V gene has CDR1 ENHRY and CDR2 SYGVKD. V was pared by 6 bases and J by 1 base, with 9 bases between. This CDR3 is CAIRVRENTEAFF. CDR3 DNA sequence: TGTGCCATCAGAGTACGGGAGAACACTGAAGCTTTCTTT.

The gene calls are TRBV4-1 and TRBJ1-4, with unresolved D. V was pared by 2 bases and J by 0 bases, with 13 bases between. The CDR3 spans 17 residues. Germline-derived CDR1 and CDR2 are MGHRA and YSYEKL. The CDR3 loop reads CASSQLGRHPTNEKLFF. CDR3 nucleotides: TGCGCCAGCAGCCAACTCGGCCGACACCCAACTAATGAAAAACTGTTTTTT.

The CDR3 here is CASSVPPQGDYEQYF. The CDR3 DNA reads TGTGCCAGCAGTGTACCCCCCCAGGGCGACTACGAGCAGTACTTC. The V and J genes are TRBV6-2 or TRBV6-3 and TRBJ2-7; D is possibly TRBD1 (5 bases). Germline CDR1 is MNHEY and CDR2 is SVGEGT. The CDR3 has 15 residues. V was cut by 5 bases and J by 3 bases, with 17 bases left in between.

The chain recombines TRBV11-2 with TRBJ2-2; 8 nucleotides line up with TRBD2. The CDR3 sequence is 15 residues long. Looked up from germline, CDR1 is SGHAT and CDR2 is FQNNGV. The trim removed 5 bases at V and 6 bases at J, leaving 8 bases unmatched. The CDR3 is CASSRSLAVPGELFF. DNA for the CDR3: TGTGCCAGCAGCCGATCACTAGCGGTACCCGGGGAGCTGTTTTTT.

The chain uses TRBV6-2 or TRBV6-3 and TRBJ2-7; 7 nucleotides align to TRBD2. The CDR3 covers 14 residues. J was trimmed by 4 bases and V by 6 bases; bases with no gene match: 9. CDR1 and CDR2 (germline): MNHEY, SVGEGT. CDR3 in DNA: TGTGCCAGCAGCCAGCGGGGTTACGGATACGAGCAGTACTTC. Translated: CASSQRGYGYEQYF.

The V gene is TRBV5-5, the J gene TRBJ2-7; 7 nucleotides align to TRBD2. J lost 5 bases, V lost 5 bases, and 7 bases had no gene match. CDR3 size: 13 residues. Germline CDR1 and CDR2: SGHKS and YYEKEE (reference sequence). CDR3 residues: CASRPGLFHEQYF. The CDR3 DNA follows: TGTGCCAGCAGGCCGGGACTATTCCACGAGCAGTACTTC.

The V and J genes are TRBV14 and TRBJ2-3, with D perhaps TRBD2 (5 bases). CDR1 and CDR2 from the germline V gene are SGHDN and FVKESK. The CDR3 loop spans 15 amino acids. The V end lost 5 bases, the J end lost 0 bases, and 12 bases lay between the germline ends. In nucleotides, the CDR3 is TGTGCCAGCAGCTCCGTGGGAGCGAGCACAGATACGCAGTATTTT. This sequence encodes CASSSVGASTDTQYF.

This clone occurred a few times. This rearrangement joins TRBV11-2 to TRBJ1-6; D unresolved. The V and J ends lost 0 bases and 7 bases respectively, with 10 bases between them. The CDR3 spans 15 residues. CDR1 and CDR2 from the germline V gene are SGHAT and FQNNGV. The DNA of the CDR3 is TGTGCCAGCAGCTTAGATCACGGGGAGAATTCACCCCTCCACTTT. Protein product: CASSLDHGENSPLHF. The entire variable domain, with the rest obtained from reference TRBV11-2 and TRBJ1-6, is as follows: EAGVAQSPRYKIIEKRQSVAFWCNPISGHATLYWYQQILGQGPKLLIQFQNNGVVDDSQLPKDRFSAERLKGVDSTLKIQPAKLEDSAVYLCASSLDHGENSPLHFGNGTRLTVT.

The rearrangement uses TRBV9 and TRBJ2-3; maybe TRBD2 (7 bases). The CDR3 contains 14 residues. CDR1 and CDR2 from the germline V gene are SGDLS and YYNGEE. Trimming left V 5 bases short and J 6 bases short, with 16 bases between. CDR3 in DNA: TGTGCCAGCAGTCCACTGGGGGGGCCGGATACGCAGTATTTT. Its translation: CASSPLGGPDTQYF.

A single count supports this clone. The chain links TRBV13 to TRBJ2-5; no clear D gene. This CDR3 region has 14 residues. CDR1 and CDR2 from the germline V gene are PRHDT and FYEKMQ (reference sequence). V was shortened by 0 bases and J by 5 bases, with 10 bases between the two germline ends. Here the CDR3 reads CASSLGSRWETQYF. CDR3 sequence (DNA): TGTGCCAGCAGCTTAGGTTCCAGGTGGGAGACCCAGTACTTC.

The V and J genes are TRBV6-2 or TRBV6-3 and TRBJ1-2; no firm D call. Germline V CDR1 and CDR2: MNHEY, SVGEGT. Trimming removed 2 bases at V and 3 bases at J, with 10 bases between. The CDR3 length is 14 residues. CDR3 residues: CASSYVGQHYGYTF. The DNA of the CDR3 is TGTGCCAGCAGTTACGTTGGGCAGCACTATGGCTACACCTTC.

This chain joins TRBV5-1 and TRBJ1-4, with 9 bases aligning to TRBD1. There are 15 residues in the CDR3. CDR1 and CDR2 from the germline V gene are SGHRS and YFSETQ. V gave up 2 bases and J gave up 8 bases; unmatched junction bases: 7. The CDR3 DNA reads as TGCGCCAGCAGCTTCTCGGGGGACAGGGACGAAAAACTGTTTTTT. This sequence encodes CASSFSGDRDEKLFF.

The chain employs TRBV19 and TRBJ1-5; 7 bases line up with TRBD1. Germline CDR1 LNHDA, CDR2 SQIVND (reference sequence). Trimming removed 5 bases from V and 2 bases from J; junction bases left unmatched: 6. This CDR3 has 15 amino acids. CDR3 loop: CASSEGAGGNQPQHF. In nucleotides, the CDR3 is TGTGCCAGTAGTGAGGGGGCTGGGGGCAATCAGCCCCAGCATTTT.

Points on this clone: This same CDR3 is encoded by further DNA sequences in the sample. The V gene is TRBV18, the J gene TRBJ2-2, with 8 bases fitting TRBD1. J gave up 1 base and V 3 bases, and 4 bases lay outside the gene matches. Per germline, CDR1 KGHSH and CDR2 LQKENI. This CDR3 comprises 16 residues. CDR3 in DNA: TGTGCCAGCTCACCTCCCGGACAGGGGAACACCGGGGAGCTGTTTTTT. Translated, it gives CASSPPGQGNTGELFF.

This chain links TRBV29-1 with TRBJ2-1; TRBD1 agrees at 8 bases. The length of the CDR3 is 16 residues. Germline lookup yields CDR1 SQVTM and CDR2 ANQGSEA. V shed 2 bases and J 7 bases; nucleotides not matched to a gene: 13. CDR3 loop: CSVETPTGGSENEQFF. The CDR3 DNA is TGCAGCGTTGAAACACCCACAGGGGGGTCGGAAAATGAGCAGTTCTTC.

V gene TRBV19 combines with J gene TRBJ2-2; 10 positions agree with TRBD1. The trim removed 1 base at V and 1 base at J, leaving 6 bases unmatched. This CDR3 spans 18 amino acids. Per germline, CDR1 LNHDA and CDR2 SQIVND (reference sequence). The DNA of the CDR3 is TGTGCCAGTAGTATAGTCAGGGGACAGGGGAAGAACACCGGGGAGCTGTTTTTT. Translation: CASSIVRGQGKNTGELFF.

This chain joins TRBV5-1 and TRBJ1-4; TRBD1 aligns across 7 bases. The CDR3 totals 16 residues. The V gene end was trimmed by 4 bases and the J gene end by 0 bases; junction bases not matched to a gene: 6. From germline, CDR1 is SGHRS and CDR2 YFSETQ. As DNA, the CDR3 is TGCGCCAGCAGCCCTGGACAGGCTGCAACTAATGAAAAACTGTTTTTT. Encoded protein: CASSPGQAATNEKLFF. Together with reference TRBV5-1 and TRBJ1-4, the CDR3 gives the full variable domain: KAGVTQTPRYLIKTRGQQVTLSCSPISGHRSVSWYQQTPGQGLQFLFEYFSETQRNKGNFPGRFSGRQFSNSRSEMNVSTLELGDSALYLCASSPGQAATNEKLFFGSGTQLSVL.

The chain links TRBV7-9 to TRBJ1-2; D gene unclear. Germline lookup yields CDR1 SEHNR and CDR2 FQNEAQ (reference sequence). The CDR3 is made up of 13 amino acids. The germline V and J ends were trimmed by 3 bases and 2 bases, with 7 bases remaining between them. CDR3 sequence: CASSFLQNYGYTF. The DNA of the CDR3 is TGTGCCAGCAGCTTCTTACAAAACTATGGCTACACCTTC.

The V gene is TRBV5-4, the J gene TRBJ1-1; 9 nucleotides align to TRBD1. From germline, CDR1 is SGHNT and CDR2 YYREEE (reference sequence). CDR3 size: 15 residues. V shed 5 bases and J 2 bases; nucleotides not matched to a gene: 7. CDR3 protein: CASRTTGGYNTEAFF. CDR3 bases: TGTGCCAGCAGGACAACAGGGGGCTATAACACTGAAGCTTTCTTT.

CDR3 residues: CASSPGLAVGEQYF. CDR3 DNA sequence: TGTGCCAGCAGTCCAGGACTAGCGGTAGGCGAGCAGTACTTC. The V gene is TRBV5-4, the J gene TRBJ2-7; 10 nucleotides match TRBD2. The CDR3 contains 14 residues. Germline V CDR1 and CDR2: SGHNT, YYREEE (reference sequence). V was pared by 5 bases and J by 6 bases, with 8 bases of the junction left unmatched.

V is TRBV14 and J is TRBJ2-7; 9 bases agree with TRBD1. Germline CDR1 is SGHDN and CDR2 is FVKESK. The CDR3 contains 16 residues. The V and J ends lost 4 bases and 7 bases, in that order; junction bases with no gene match: 14. In DNA, the CDR3 is TGTGCCAGCAGCCTACGGCCGGGGACAGGGCCTTTAGAGCAGTACTTC. It is translated as CASSLRPGTGPLEQYF. Drawing the rest from reference TRBV14 and TRBJ2-7, the complete variable domain is EAGVTQFPSHSVIEKGQTVTLRCDPISGHDNLYWYRRVMGKEIKFLLHFVKESKQDESGMPNNRFLAERTGGTYSTLKVQPAELEDSGVYFCASSLRPGTGPLEQYFGPGTRLTVT.

The chain carries TRBV5-1 and TRBJ2-7; D possibly corresponds to TRBD2 (6 bases). Trimming took off 4 bases at V and 2 bases at J, with 13 bases between the two ends. The V gene's germline CDR1 is SGHRS and CDR2 YFSETQ. This CDR3 has 14 amino acids. The CDR3 here is CASSRGGAAYEQYF. The CDR3 coding sequence is TGCGCCAGCAGCCGGGGCGGGGCCGCCTACGAGCAGTACTTC.